The next 15 T cell receptor beta chains were all read from a single sample in a study of shared clonotypes between healthy human individuals. Method: immunoSEQ multiplex PCR; TCRdb's copy keeps in-frame clones and lacks some. The sample yields around 510,000 clones, around 96% seen once. The sample was naive CD4+ T cells sorted from blood. Subset denoted: CD45RA+ positively selected. These receptors all come from a woman under 40 in good health.

The chain joins TRBV28 to TRBJ1-1; 10 bases match TRBD1. Germline CDR1 reads MDHEN; CDR2 reads SYDVKM. V was clipped by 6 bases and J by 7 bases; unmatched bases: 5. This CDR3 has 13 amino acids. The CDR3: CASSWGQGSEAFF. The CDR3 DNA follows: TGTGCCAGCAGCTGGGGACAGGGGAGTGAAGCTTTCTTT.

This sequence joins TRBV28 and TRBJ2-5; D is ambiguous. The CDR3 runs to 16 residues. V dropped 4 bases and J dropped 2 bases, with 17 bases sitting between them. In germline, CDR1 is MDHEN, CDR2 SYDVKM. The CDR3 protein is CASSSRRFGGQETQYF. DNA of the CDR3: TGTGCCAGCAGTTCCCGCCGCTTCGGCGGTCAAGAGACCCAGTACTTC.

The chain is built from TRBV6-1 and TRBJ1-2; D gene uncertain. Per the germline V gene, CDR1 is MNHNS and CDR2 is SASEGT. V lost 6 bases, J lost 4 bases, and 18 bases lay in between. The CDR3 loop spans 15 amino acids. The CDR3 coding sequence is TGTGCCAGCAGAGACGGAACAACAACCCTCTATGGCTACACCTTC. As protein: CASRDGTTTLYGYTF.

CDR3 region: CASSYRHSGANVLTF. For the CDR3, the DNA is TGTGCCAGCAGTTACCGGCACTCTGGGGCCAACGTCCTGACTTTC. This chain links TRBV6-5 with TRBJ2-6; D gene ambiguous. Germline V gives CDR1 MNHEY, CDR2 SVGAGI. V was shortened by 2 bases and J by 0 bases, with 5 bases between the two germline ends. The CDR3 spans 15 residues.

The chain couples TRBV5-8 to TRBJ2-1; no definite D call. Trimming cost V 1 base and J 10 bases, with 6 bases left between them. Germline CDR1 SGHTS, CDR2 YDEGEE. The CDR3 consists of 11 residues. This CDR3 is CASSLQAEQFF. CDR3 DNA: TGTGCCAGCAGCTTGCAAGCGGAGCAGTTCTTC.

CDR3 in amino acids: CASSQDFSGTLLRKQYF. Written as DNA, the CDR3 is TGCGCCAGCAGCCAGGACTTTAGCGGGACGCTACTACGAAAGCAGTACTTC. The V call is TRBV4-1, the J call TRBJ2-7; 8 bases match TRBD2. V lost 3 bases, J lost 8 bases, and 18 bases stayed unmatched. Germline values: CDR1 MGHRA, CDR2 YSYEKL. The CDR3 spans 17 residues.

The V call is TRBV7-2, the J call TRBJ2-3; TRBD2 is a possible D gene (5 bases). This CDR3 has 15 amino acids. CDR1 is SGHTA, CDR2 FQGNSA, per germline. V was trimmed by 6 bases and J by 2 bases, leaving 15 bases between them. The CDR3 region is CASRPLGEPTDTQYF. CDR3 DNA: TGTGCCAGCAGACCACTAGGCGAACCCACAGATACGCAGTATTTT.

The chain uses TRBV27 and TRBJ1-1; D is undetermined. V lost 4 bases to trimming and J lost 1 base, with 16 bases between them. Germline V gives CDR1 MNHEY, CDR2 SMNVEV (reference sequence). The CDR3 sequence is 16 residues long. The CDR3 loop reads CASSSADGIGNTEAFF. CDR3 nucleotides: TGTGCCAGCAGTTCGGCGGACGGAATAGGGAACACTGAAGCTTTCTTT.

The chain recombines TRBV6-5 with TRBJ2-3; tentative D call: TRBD2 (5 bases). The V and J ends lost 1 base and 5 bases respectively, with 7 bases between them. The CDR3 sequence is 13 residues long. Germline values: CDR1 MNHEY, CDR2 SVGAGI. The CDR3 coding sequence is TGTGCCAGCAGTTACTTACGGGGAGATACGCAGTATTTT. This encodes CASSYLRGDTQYF.

This clone was recorded a few times. The chain carries TRBV19 and TRBJ1-1; D gene ambiguous. The V end lost 9 bases, the J end lost 0 bases, and 8 bases lay between the germline ends. This CDR3 has 12 amino acids. CDR1 is LNHDA, CDR2 SQIVND, per germline (reference sequence). The CDR3 DNA is TGTGCCAGCTCATACTTGAACACTGAAGCTTTCTTT. Protein sequence: CASSYLNTEAFF.

The chain combines TRBV11-3 with TRBJ2-2; 7 positions match TRBD2. The CDR3 loop spans 16 amino acids. The junction had 6 bases not matched to a gene; V was cut back by 1 base and J by 4 bases. Germline V gives CDR1 SGHNT, CDR2 YENEEA. The CDR3, as DNA: TGTGCCAGCAGCTTAGGCGGCGGGGGTTTCACCGGGGAGCTGTTTTTT. It encodes CASSLGGGGFTGELFF.

This chain connects TRBV27 to TRBJ2-7; 14 bases line up with TRBD2. The trim removed 5 bases at V and 5 bases at J, leaving 5 bases unmatched. Germline V CDR1 and CDR2: MNHEY, SMNVEV (reference sequence). This CDR3 is built from 15 residues. DNA of the CDR3: TGTGCCAGCAGTGGGACTAGCGGGAGTTTCCACGAGCAGTACTTC. Translating it yields CASSGTSGSFHEQYF.

This chain uses TRBV9 with TRBJ1-2; TRBD1 agrees at 8 bases. Germline CDR1 SGDLS, CDR2 YYNGEE. Trimming removed 2 bases from V and 0 bases from J; junction bases left unmatched: 6. The CDR3 spans 16 residues. As DNA, the CDR3 is TGTGCCAGCAGCGTTGGGGACAGGAGAGCTAACTATGGCTACACCTTC. Translated, it gives CASSVGDRRANYGYTF.

CDR3 nucleotides: TGCAGCGTTGAAGATTTCCTCGGGTCTGGCTACACCTTC. Encoded protein: CSVEDFLGSGYTF. The chain employs TRBV29-1 and TRBJ1-2; D remains unclear. V was shortened by 0 bases and J by 7 bases, with 12 bases between the two germline ends. CDR1 and CDR2 (germline): SQVTM, ANQGSEA. CDR3 length: 13 residues.

V gene TRBV25-1 combines with J gene TRBJ1-1; a weak D match, TRBD1 (6 bases). The germline V and J ends were trimmed by 1 base and 5 bases, with 11 bases remaining between them. Germline-derived CDR1 and CDR2 are MGHDK and SYGVNS. This CDR3 has 14 amino acids. This CDR3 is CASSEWGGQTEAFF. The CDR3 DNA reads TGTGCCAGCAGTGAATGGGGGGGGCAGACTGAAGCTTTCTTT.